Given below is one TCR beta chain in context. No antigen is known for it. Base-call qualities are not available, and no considerably larger clone is one nucleotide away. TCRdb lists the instrument as Illumina NovaSeq 6000. TCRalpha and TCRbeta cDNA libraries were constructed by 5'RACE with constant-segment primers, with sample barcodes and unique molecular identifiers being introduced. Trizol reagent was used to extract RNA from every sample. Library amplification was performed in two PCR steps, and a second sample barcode and Illumina TruSeq adapters were introduced in the second step. The libraries were sequenced on an Illumina NovaSeq using 2 x 150 bp paired-end reads. Per the authors' processing: The reads were demultiplexed and collapsed into UMI-guided consensus sequences using migec v1.2.7. Using mixcr v2.1.11, UMI consensuses were aligned to TRA and TRB V and J templates and then assembled into clonotypes. Expanded or contracted clonotypes were those called significant by both edgeR and NoisET, with noise models trained on biological replicates. For edgeR calls, the thresholds were a false discovery rate-adjusted p below 0.01 and a log2 fold-change of 1. As an exploratory analysis of dynamics, max-normalized trajectories of the 1000 most abundant clonotypes were examined with PCA combined with hierarchical clustering. Each responding clone was given a CD4 or CD8 phenotype based on the CD4+ and CD8+ repertoires, which had been sequenced separately. The public reads were run again by TCRdb, first through fastp at Q25 and then through MiXCR, and only productive beta chains were kept. Every distinct CDR3 protein forms one entry, paired with its most common genes and DNA. The V and J calls come from TCRdb's annotation, not from the publication. Recorded for this sample are a few hundred thousand distinct CDR3 sequences; 20% to 25% of them occurred a single time. The top ten constitute 8.5% to 9% of the sample.

Its CDR3 holds 17 amino acids, cysteine through phenylalanine. The retained sequence is limited to the CDR3, 51 bases, with the frame set at the first base. The germline V gene gives CDR1 as MNHEY and CDR2 as SVGEGT. V has 2 bases trimmed and J has 1 base trimmed; junction bases matching no gene number 9. Ficoll-Paque density gradient centrifugation was the method used to isolate PBMCs. The sample belongs to a study of T-cell memory formation after mild COVID-19 (dated by TCRdb to about 2021). For context, the study as a whole: Most TCR sequence clusters were specific to one of the two donors. Two young, previously healthy adult volunteers made up the cohort, one male and one female. Longitudinal TCRalpha and TCRbeta repertoire sequencing tracked T-cell clones expanding and contracting after mild COVID-19 in two donors.

Overall study results and their limits: Only a couple of mild cases were covered by the study, and larger cohorts that include severe cases with pre-infection samples were considered necessary. Contracting CD4+ clones appeared mostly in the CM and EM memory subsets, whereas CD8+ clones were enriched in EMRA. Balanced CD4/CD8 phenotypes were observed for clones contracting from day 15 to 85, whereas a bias towards CD4+ was observed for a second wave of clones expanding from day 15 to 37. SARS-CoV-2 specificity of the second-wave clones peaking on day 37 was not confirmed. The detection of some responding clones in pre-infection memory suggests that pre-existing cross-reactive memory T cells joined the SARS-CoV-2 response.

This sequence was found in an adult woman who had mild COVID-19 (a few samples of this study predate the infection). The sample titles of this study are shuffled in the database, so cell type and time point are left out; the donor was told from shared clones. Recombination joined TRBV6-2 or TRBV6-3 with TRBJ1-1, and 8 junction bases match TRBD1. Sample: PBMCs or a T cell subset sorted from them (not recorded which). CDR3 loop: CASSYGQGREGNTEAFF. The nucleotide sequence reads as follows: TGTGCCAGCAGTTACGGACAGGGACGCGAGGGGAACACTGAAGCTTTCTTT.